Listed here are 30 T cell receptor beta chains from one sample, sequenced in a study of CD8+ T cells in alopecia areata. RNA was extracted and reverse transcribed into cDNA as the sequencing template. Sequencing used immunoSEQ multiplex PCR; TCRdb keeps in-frame clones, though not all of them. The top ten hold about 4.3% of the sample, which has 150,000 to 200,000 clones, about 60% seen once. Sequencing was done on a sample of CD4+ T cells sorted from blood. Receptor source: a human donor in good health.

J is TRBJ1-2 and V is TRBV6-6; possible D gene TRBD1, 5 bases. The germline V gene encodes CDR1 MNHNY and CDR2 SVGAGI (reference sequence). The V gene lost 7 bases and the J gene lost 4 bases, with 10 bases spanning the gap. The CDR3 spans 12 residues. The CDR3 sequence: CASTLTGYGYTF. In nucleotides, the CDR3 is TGTGCCAGCACTTTAACAGGCTATGGCTACACCTTC.

V usage is TRBV7-2 and J usage is TRBJ2-7, with 7 bases fitting TRBD2. The V segment lost 4 bases and the J segment 4 bases; nucleotides outside the gene matches: 10. Germline V gene lookup returns CDR1 SGHTA and CDR2 FQGNSA. CDR3 length: 15 residues. CDR3 protein: CASSSASGGIYEQYF. CDR3 nucleotide sequence: TGTGCCAGCAGCTCGGCTAGCGGCGGAATTTACGAGCAGTACTTC. The entire variable domain, with the rest obtained from reference TRBV7-2 and TRBJ2-7, is as follows: GAGVSQSPSNKVTEKGKDVELRCDPISGHTALYWYRQSLGQGLEFLIYFQGNSAPDKSGLPSDRFSAERTGGSVSTLTIQRTQQEDSAVYLCASSSASGGIYEQYFGPGTRLTVT.

This clone has only a few counts. The chain combines TRBV2 with TRBJ2-7; D is ambiguous. Germline CDR1 and CDR2: SNHLY and FYNNEI. There are 13 residues in the CDR3. Trimming removed 8 bases from V and 7 bases from J, with 18 bases in between. The CDR3 sequence: CASVTPSYDEQYF. The CDR3 DNA is TGTGCCAGCGTCACACCATCCTACGATGAGCAGTACTTC.

J is TRBJ2-1 and V is TRBV29-1, with 7 positions matching TRBD2. Germline CDR1 and CDR2: SQVTM and ANQGSEA. CDR3 size: 15 residues. J gave up 0 bases and V 3 bases, and 5 bases lay outside the gene matches. The CDR3 protein is CSVELADSSYNEQFF. The DNA of the CDR3 is TGCAGCGTTGAGCTAGCGGATAGCTCCTACAATGAGCAGTTCTTC.

The genes are TRBV7-9 and TRBJ1-2; no clear D gene. V lost 1 base and J lost 6, with 9 bases in between. This CDR3 spans 13 amino acids. The germline gives CDR1 SEHNR, CDR2 FQNEAQ (reference sequence). The CDR3 spells CASSLGGENGYTF. CDR3 nucleotides: TGTGCCAGCAGCTTAGGTGGAGAGAATGGCTACACCTTC. The full variable domain, in which reference TRBV7-9 and TRBJ1-2 provide the parts outside the CDR3, is DTGVSQNPRHKITKRGQNVTFRCDPISEHNRLYWYRQTLGQGPEFLTYFQNEAQLEKSRLLSDRFSAERPKGSFSTLEIQRTEQGDSAMYLCASSLGGENGYTFGSGTRLTVV.

V is TRBV30 and J is TRBJ1-2; 10 bases match TRBD1. Germline V CDR1 and CDR2: GTSNPN, SVGIG (reference sequence). The length of the CDR3 is 13 residues. V dropped 3 bases and J dropped 4; count of bases not matched to a gene: 2. The DNA of the CDR3 is TGTGCCTGGAGAAGGACAGGGGGCTATGGCTACACCTTC. This encodes CAWRRTGGYGYTF.

A few counts support this clone. Compared with germline, one end of the junction differs, possibly owing to a read error. The chain couples TRBV7-7 to TRBJ2-5; D is perhaps TRBD2 (6 bases). This CDR3 has 14 amino acids. The germline CDR1 and CDR2 sequences are SSHAT and FNYEAQ (reference sequence). The CDR3 DNA sequence: TGTGCTAGCAGCCCTGGACTACCGGCGGAGACCCAGTACTTC. Protein product: CASSPGLPAETQYF.

This clone was counted a few times. This chain uses TRBV10-3 with TRBJ2-7; TRBD1 or TRBD2 may be the D gene (6 bases each). V lost 3 bases, J lost 5 bases, and 17 bases lay in between. Looked up from germline, CDR1 is ENHRY and CDR2 is SYGVKD. This CDR3 has 15 residues. The CDR3 is CAISDPEGGLDEQYF. The CDR3 DNA reads TGTGCCATCAGTGACCCAGAAGGGGGGCTGGACGAGCAGTACTTC.

V gene TRBV11-2 combines with J gene TRBJ2-3; D gene ambiguous. V lost 3 bases to trimming and J lost 1 base, with 8 bases between them. The CDR3 has 14 amino acids. Germline lookup yields CDR1 SGHAT and CDR2 FQNNGV. CDR3 residues: CASSFPPGTDTQYF. The CDR3 DNA is TGTGCCAGCAGCTTTCCCCCTGGCACAGATACGCAGTATTTT.

This clone has more than one count but fewer than ten. The chain combines TRBV29-1 with TRBJ1-2; no clear D. Per the germline V gene, CDR1 is SQVTM and CDR2 is ANQGSEA. This CDR3 has 13 amino acids. V lost 0 bases, J lost 8 bases, and 13 bases lay in between. CDR3 in DNA: TGCAGCGTTGAAGAAGCCGATCATGGGGGCTACACCTTC. It encodes CSVEEADHGGYTF.

This clone showed up just a few times. The rearrangement uses TRBV28 and TRBJ2-7, with D unresolved. The CDR3 has 11 residues. CDR1 is MDHEN and CDR2 is SYDVKM in the germline V gene. Trimming removed 7 bases at V and 2 bases at J, with 6 bases between. In DNA, the CDR3 is TGTGCCAGCACCTCGACCTACGAGCAGTACTTC. It yields the protein CASTSTYEQYF.

A few counts support this clone. V is TRBV2 and J is TRBJ1-5; D gene ambiguous. The CDR3 spans 14 residues. Germline V gene lookup returns CDR1 SNHLY and CDR2 FYNNEI. V dropped 6 bases and J dropped 2 bases, with 11 bases sitting between them. CDR3 loop: CASRGPAGNQPQHF. In DNA form, the CDR3 reads TGTGCCAGCAGGGGTCCGGCTGGCAATCAGCCCCAGCATTTT.

CDR3 in DNA: TGTGCCAGCAGCTACGCCAGGGCGCTCAATCAGCCCCAGCATTTT. Translating it yields CASSYARALNQPQHF. V is TRBV2 and J is TRBJ1-5; D may be TRBD1 (5 bases). The CDR3 extends over 15 amino acids. The V end lost 6 bases, the J end lost 3 bases, and 15 bases lay between the germline ends. Germline V lookup: CDR1 SNHLY, CDR2 FYNNEI.

This clone was seen a handful of times. This chain uses TRBV29-1 with TRBJ2-7; 7 bases are shared with TRBD2. With 4 bases clipped from V and 0 bases from J, the junction kept 6 bases outside the gene matches. Germline V CDR1 and CDR2: SQVTM, ANQGSEA. The length of the CDR3 is 14 residues. The CDR3 reads CSVAGGRSSYEQYF. The CDR3 region has the DNA TGCAGCGTTGCGGGCGGGAGAAGCTCCTACGAGCAGTACTTC.

The chain couples TRBV5-1 to TRBJ2-7; 10 bases line up with TRBD2. J was trimmed by 4 bases and V by 4 bases; bases with no gene match: 14. Germline V lookup: CDR1 SGHRS, CDR2 YFSETQ. The CDR3 is made up of 17 amino acids. The chain's CDR3 is CASSPRGLAGDSYEQYF. CDR3 bases: TGCGCCAGCAGCCCAAGAGGCCTAGCGGGAGATTCATACGAGCAGTACTTC.

The rearrangement uses TRBV25-1 and TRBJ1-2; weak D call: TRBD1 (5 bases). Looked up from germline, CDR1 is MGHDK and CDR2 is SYGVNS. This CDR3 is 16 amino acids long. V lost 5 bases, J lost 4 bases, and 20 bases lay in between. The CDR3 DNA reads TGTGCCAGCAGTCCCAGCGCAGGGTTGAGGGTCTATGGCTACACCTTC. It yields the protein CASSPSAGLRVYGYTF.

This clone occurred once. The chain recombines TRBV30 with TRBJ1-2, with D possibly being TRBD1 (5 bases). V lost 4 bases to trimming and J lost 5 bases, with 11 bases between them. The length of the CDR3 is 12 residues. Germline CDR1 GTSNPN, CDR2 SVGIG (reference sequence). CDR3 sequence: CAWNPGGYGYTF. CDR3 nucleotide sequence: TGTGCCTGGAACCCTGGGGGGTATGGCTACACCTTC.

This clone came up a few times. This chain links TRBV6-5 with TRBJ2-7; 7 nucleotides agree with TRBD1. J was trimmed by 7 bases and V by 6 bases; bases with no gene match: 9. Germline values: CDR1 MNHEY, CDR2 SVGAGI. This CDR3 is built from 13 residues. CDR3 region: CASSQTGPREQYF. CDR3 bases: TGTGCCAGCAGCCAGACAGGGCCTCGGGAGCAGTACTTC.

CDR3 loop: CASSQVGKATNEKLFF. The DNA of the CDR3 is TGCGCCAGCAGCCAAGTAGGCAAGGCAACTAATGAAAAACTGTTTTTT. This chain connects TRBV4-1 to TRBJ1-4, with D unresolved. Per the germline V gene, CDR1 is MGHRA and CDR2 is YSYEKL. The V gene lost 1 base and the J gene lost 0 bases, with 9 bases spanning the gap. The CDR3 is 16 amino acids.

The chain combines TRBV7-6 with TRBJ2-7; 7 nucleotides match TRBD2. CDR1 is SGHVS and CDR2 is FNYEAQ in the germline V gene. Trimming cost V 5 bases and J 7 bases; bases outside gene matches: 14. The CDR3 is 15 amino acids. The CDR3 region has the DNA TGTGCCAGCAGCCCGGGGGGTAGCAAGGGCGGGGAGCAGTACTTC. Translation: CASSPGGSKGGEQYF.

This clone was detected once. This chain uses TRBV29-1 with TRBJ1-4, with a tentative D call TRBD1 (5 bases). This CDR3 contains 14 residues. The germline V gene has CDR1 SQVTM and CDR2 ANQGSEA. Trimming removed 6 bases at V and 11 bases at J, with 22 bases between. CDR3 in DNA: TGCAGCGTGGGGACGGGGGGAAAGGCGGGGAAACTGTTTTTT. Translation: CSVGTGGKAGKLFF.

V and J are TRBV5-1 and TRBJ2-7, with D possibly TRBD2 on 6 matching bases. CDR1 is SGHRS and CDR2 is YFSETQ in the germline V gene. This CDR3 comprises 13 residues. Trimming pared 1 base from V and 7 bases from J, leaving 12 bases between. The chain's CDR3 is CASSLKEGREQYF. CDR3 in DNA: TGCGCCAGCAGCTTGAAGGAGGGGCGAGAGCAGTACTTC. Full variable domain (missing parts from reference TRBV5-1 and TRBJ2-7): KAGVTQTPRYLIKTRGQQVTLSCSPISGHRSVSWYQQTPGQGLQFLFEYFSETQRNKGNFPGRFSGRQFSNSRSEMNVSTLELGDSALYLCASSLKEGREQYFGPGTRLTVT.

This clone was counted a few times. This chain joins TRBV6-7 and TRBJ2-7, with 9 bases matching TRBD1. TRBV6-7 is assigned to the ORF class and has an uncertain function. The CDR3 runs 12 residues. The junction had 4 bases not matched to a gene; V was cut back by 8 bases and J by 5 bases. This CDR3 is CASRDREDEQYF. DNA for the CDR3: TGTGCCAGCCGGGACAGGGAGGACGAGCAGTACTTC.

This clone showed up just a few times. The J gene is TRBJ1-2, the V gene TRBV5-6; D perhaps matches TRBD1 (6 bases). V was cut by 5 bases and J by 8 bases, with 13 bases left in between. Germline V lookup: CDR1 SGHDT, CDR2 YYEEEE. The length of the CDR3 is 12 residues. The CDR3 loop is CASSHTGIGYTF. The CDR3, as DNA: TGTGCCAGCAGTCATACAGGGATCGGCTACACCTTC.

The sample holds a few counts of this clone. This rearrangement joins TRBV14 to TRBJ2-2; 8 nucleotides line up with TRBD1. V lost 8 bases, J lost 4 bases, and 6 bases stayed unmatched. The CDR3 totals 14 residues. The germline V gene has CDR1 SGHDN and CDR2 FVKESK. CDR3 loop: CASRDRLFTGELFF. In nucleotides, the CDR3 is TGTGCCAGCCGGGACAGGCTATTCACCGGGGAGCTGTTTTTT.

This clone was found a few times. The genes are TRBV27 and TRBJ2-1; 11 bases are a match to TRBD2. Germline V gene data show CDR1 as MNHEY and CDR2 as SMNVEV (reference sequence). The CDR3 totals 15 residues. V shed 2 bases and J 9 bases; nucleotides not matched to a gene: 6. The CDR3 spells CASSLTSGSQGEQFF. For the CDR3, the DNA is TGTGCCAGCAGTTTAACTAGCGGGAGTCAGGGTGAGCAGTTCTTC.

This chain links TRBV29-1 with TRBJ1-1; D ambiguous. Looked up from germline, CDR1 is SQVTM and CDR2 is ANQGSEA. Trimming removed 1 base from V and 0 bases from J, with 6 bases in between. The CDR3 runs 13 residues. The CDR3 loop reads CSVEGHLNTEAFF. In DNA, the CDR3 is TGCAGCGTTGAAGGACACCTGAACACTGAAGCTTTCTTT. Full variable domain (remainder filled in from reference TRBV29-1 and TRBJ1-1): SAVISQKPSRDICQRGTSLTIQCQVDSQVTMMFWYRQQPGQSLTLIATANQGSEATYESGFVIDKFPISRPNLTFSTLTVSNMSPEDSSIYLCSVEGHLNTEAFFGQGTRLTVV.

The rearrangement joins TRBV7-2 to TRBJ2-5; perhaps TRBD2 as D (6 bases). Germline V gene lookup returns CDR1 SGHTA and CDR2 FQGNSA. The CDR3 runs to 14 residues. The ends were cut back, 3 bases at V and 5 bases at J, with 13 bases in the middle. CDR3 sequence: CASSFIGGRETQYF. CDR3 bases: TGTGCCAGCAGCTTTATCGGGGGACGGGAGACCCAGTACTTC. Looking up the rest from reference TRBV7-2 and TRBJ2-5 gives the full variable domain: GAGVSQSPSNKVTEKGKDVELRCDPISGHTALYWYRQSLGQGLEFLIYFQGNSAPDKSGLPSDRFSAERTGGSVSTLTIQRTQQEDSAVYLCASSFIGGRETQYFGPGTRLLVL.

The V gene is TRBV18, the J gene TRBJ1-1, with D possibly being TRBD1 (6 bases). Germline lookup yields CDR1 KGHSH and CDR2 LQKENI. The CDR3 totals 13 residues. V dropped 5 bases and J dropped 3 bases, with 10 bases sitting between them. CDR3 nucleotides: TGTGCCAGCTCAGCGGACAGCGACACTGAAGCTTTCTTT. Translating it yields CASSADSDTEAFF.

The rearrangement uses TRBV4-1 and TRBJ2-1; TRBD2 might be the D (6 bases). The V gene lost 2 bases and the J gene lost 9 bases, with 29 bases spanning the gap. The CDR3 contains 19 residues. CDR1 and CDR2 (germline): MGHRA, YSYEKL. The CDR3 loop is CASSQILNGGKGFSGEQFF. Written as DNA, the CDR3 is TGCGCCAGCAGCCAAATCCTTAATGGGGGGAAAGGGTTTAGCGGTGAGCAGTTCTTC.